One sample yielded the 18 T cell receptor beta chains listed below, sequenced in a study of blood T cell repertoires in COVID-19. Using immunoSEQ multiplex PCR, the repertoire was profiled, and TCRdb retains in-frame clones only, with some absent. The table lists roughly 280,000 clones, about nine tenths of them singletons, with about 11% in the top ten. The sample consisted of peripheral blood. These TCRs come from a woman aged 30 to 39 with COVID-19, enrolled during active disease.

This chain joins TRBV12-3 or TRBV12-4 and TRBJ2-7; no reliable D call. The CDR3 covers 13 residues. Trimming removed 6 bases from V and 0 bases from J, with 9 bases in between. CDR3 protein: CASSRRVSYEQYF. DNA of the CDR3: TGTGCCAGCAGCCGTAGAGTCTCCTACGAGCAGTACTTC.

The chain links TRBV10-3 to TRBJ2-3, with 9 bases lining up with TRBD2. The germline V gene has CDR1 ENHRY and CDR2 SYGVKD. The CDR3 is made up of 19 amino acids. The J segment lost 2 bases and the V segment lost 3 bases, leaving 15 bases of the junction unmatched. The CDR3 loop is CAISDGQGAGGRTTDTQYF. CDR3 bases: TGTGCCATCAGTGACGGCCAGGGTGCGGGAGGGCGCACCACAGATACGCAGTATTTT.

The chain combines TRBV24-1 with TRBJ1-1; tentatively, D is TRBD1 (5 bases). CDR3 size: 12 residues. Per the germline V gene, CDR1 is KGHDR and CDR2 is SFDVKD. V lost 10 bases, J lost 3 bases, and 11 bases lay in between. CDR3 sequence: CATKGGDTEAFF. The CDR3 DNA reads TGTGCCACGAAGGGAGGGGACACTGAAGCTTTCTTT.

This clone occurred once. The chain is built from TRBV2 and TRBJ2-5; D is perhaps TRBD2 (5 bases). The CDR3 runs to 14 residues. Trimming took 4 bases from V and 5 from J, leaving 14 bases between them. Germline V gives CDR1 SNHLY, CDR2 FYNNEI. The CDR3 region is CASSVPAVGETQYF. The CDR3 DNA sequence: TGTGCCAGCAGTGTCCCAGCGGTAGGGGAGACCCAGTACTTC.

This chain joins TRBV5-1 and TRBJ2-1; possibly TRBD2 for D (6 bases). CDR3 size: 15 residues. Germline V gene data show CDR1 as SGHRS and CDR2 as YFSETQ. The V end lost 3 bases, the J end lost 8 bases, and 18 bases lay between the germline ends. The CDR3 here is CASSSQMGTGDEQFF. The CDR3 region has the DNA TGCGCCAGCAGCTCTCAGATGGGGACTGGCGATGAGCAGTTCTTC.

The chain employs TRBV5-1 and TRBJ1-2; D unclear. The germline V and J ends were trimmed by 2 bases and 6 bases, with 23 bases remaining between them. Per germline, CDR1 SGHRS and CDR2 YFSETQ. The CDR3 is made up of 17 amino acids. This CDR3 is CASSFSQRAGSSHGYTF. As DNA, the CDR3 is TGCGCCAGCAGCTTCTCTCAACGGGCTGGGAGTAGTCATGGCTACACCTTC.

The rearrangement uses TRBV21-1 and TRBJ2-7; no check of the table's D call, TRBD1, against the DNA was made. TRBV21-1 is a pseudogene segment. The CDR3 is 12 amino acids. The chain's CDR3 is CAGQASSYEQYF. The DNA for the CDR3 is TGTGCCGGCCAGGCCAGCTCCTACGAGCAGTACTTC.

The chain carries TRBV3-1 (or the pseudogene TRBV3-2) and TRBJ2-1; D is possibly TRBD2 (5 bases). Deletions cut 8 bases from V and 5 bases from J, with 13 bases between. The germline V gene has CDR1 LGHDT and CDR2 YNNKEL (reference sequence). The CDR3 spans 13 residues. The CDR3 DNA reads TGTGCCAGCTCTTCTCTGCGGGACAATGAGCAGTTCTTC. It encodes CASSSLRDNEQFF.

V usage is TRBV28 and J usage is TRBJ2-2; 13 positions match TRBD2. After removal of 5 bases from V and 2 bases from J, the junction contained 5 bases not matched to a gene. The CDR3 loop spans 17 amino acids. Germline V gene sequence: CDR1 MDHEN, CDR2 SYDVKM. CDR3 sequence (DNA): TGTGCCAGCAGTCTAGGGACTAGCGGGATAAACACCGGGGAGCTGTTTTTT. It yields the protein CASSLGTSGINTGELFF.

This chain's CDR3 is CASSLRPGTYEQYF. The CDR3 DNA reads TGCGCCAGCAGCTTGAGGCCAGGGACCTACGAGCAGTACTTC. The chain has TRBV5-1 and TRBJ2-7; D is possibly TRBD1 (5 bases). The CDR3 contains 14 residues. Germline CDR1 and CDR2: SGHRS and YFSETQ. V was clipped by 1 base and J by 2 bases, with 10 bases between them. Full variable domain (remainder filled in from reference TRBV5-1 and TRBJ2-7): KAGVTQTPRYLIKTRGQQVTLSCSPISGHRSVSWYQQTPGQGLQFLFEYFSETQRNKGNFPGRFSGRQFSNSRSEMNVSTLELGDSALYLCASSLRPGTYEQYFGPGTRLTVT.

The CDR3 spells CASREGGNSYNEQFF. The CDR3 DNA sequence: TGTGCCAGCAGAGAGGGAGGGAACTCCTACAATGAGCAGTTCTTC. This rearrangement joins TRBV7-9 to TRBJ2-1, with 7 positions matching TRBD2. V shed 6 bases, J shed 0 bases, and the junction held 5 bases outside the gene matches. Germline lookup yields CDR1 SEHNR and CDR2 FQNEAQ (reference sequence). The CDR3 totals 15 residues.

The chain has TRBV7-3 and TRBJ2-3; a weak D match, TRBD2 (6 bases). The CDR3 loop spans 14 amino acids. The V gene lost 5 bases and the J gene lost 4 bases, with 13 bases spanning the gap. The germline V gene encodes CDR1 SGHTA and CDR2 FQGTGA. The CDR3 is CASSPGSVADTQYF. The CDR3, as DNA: TGTGCCAGCAGCCCCGGGAGCGTCGCAGATACGCAGTATTTT. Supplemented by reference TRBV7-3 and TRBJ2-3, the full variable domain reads GAGVSQTPSNKVTEKGKYVELRCDPISGHTALYWYRQSLGQGPEFLIYFQGTGAADDSGLPNDRFFAVRPEGSVSTLKIQRTERGDSAVYLCASSPGSVADTQYFGPGTRLTVL.

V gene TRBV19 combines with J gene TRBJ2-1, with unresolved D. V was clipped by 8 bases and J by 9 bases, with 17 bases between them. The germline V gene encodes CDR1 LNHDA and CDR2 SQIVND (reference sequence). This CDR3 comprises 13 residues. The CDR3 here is CASRDSLTFEQFF. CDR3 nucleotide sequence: TGTGCCAGTCGAGATAGCCTTACTTTTGAGCAGTTCTTC.

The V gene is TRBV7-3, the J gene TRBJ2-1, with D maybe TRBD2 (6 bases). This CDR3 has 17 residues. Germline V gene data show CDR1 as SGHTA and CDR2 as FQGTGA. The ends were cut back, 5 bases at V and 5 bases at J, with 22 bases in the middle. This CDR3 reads CASSPLGGGLFNNEQFF. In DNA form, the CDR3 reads TGTGCCAGCAGCCCCCTGGGAGGCGGGCTATTTAACAATGAGCAGTTCTTC.

Here the CDR3 reads CASSEGPGLRRSSNQPQHF. In DNA, the CDR3 is TGTGCCAGCAGTGAAGGACCGGGACTCCGGAGGTCGAGCAATCAGCCCCAGCATTTT. V and J are TRBV2 and TRBJ1-5, with a weak D call TRBD1 (5 bases). The CDR3 is 19 residues long. V lost 1 base to trimming and J lost 1 base, with 20 bases between them. Germline V gene sequence: CDR1 SNHLY, CDR2 FYNNEI.

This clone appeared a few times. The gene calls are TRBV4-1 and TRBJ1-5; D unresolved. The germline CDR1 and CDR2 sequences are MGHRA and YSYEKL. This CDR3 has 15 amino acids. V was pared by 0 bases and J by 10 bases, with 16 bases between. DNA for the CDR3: TGCGCCAGCAGCCAAGATACCGAGGGAACGACTCCCCAGCATTTT. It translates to CASSQDTEGTTPQHF.

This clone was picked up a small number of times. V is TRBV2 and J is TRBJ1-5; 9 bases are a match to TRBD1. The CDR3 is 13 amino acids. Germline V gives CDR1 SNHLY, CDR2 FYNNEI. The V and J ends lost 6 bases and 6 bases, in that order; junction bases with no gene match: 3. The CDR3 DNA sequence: TGTGCCAGCAGGGACAGGGGACGTCAGCCCCAGCATTTT. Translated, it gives CASRDRGRQPQHF.

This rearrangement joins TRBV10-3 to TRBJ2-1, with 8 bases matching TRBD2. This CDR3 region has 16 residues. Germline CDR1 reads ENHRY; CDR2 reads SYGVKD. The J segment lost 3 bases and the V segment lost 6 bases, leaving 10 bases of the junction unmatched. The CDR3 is CAIRGPLAENYNEQFF. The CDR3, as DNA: TGTGCCATCAGGGGCCCACTAGCGGAAAACTACAATGAGCAGTTCTTC.